One and the same sample provided the 28 T cell receptor beta chains below, sequenced in a study of T cells in Graves' hyperthyroidism and ophthalmopathy. There were TCR beta CDR3 regions amplified from RNA transcripts. An initial round of RT-PCR targeting the TCR CDR3 relied on the HTBI primer set. Each CDR3 protein is one row after TCRdb ran MiXCR on the multiplex PCR reads. Here the sample spans around 560,000 distinct CDR3 sequences, over 15% being singletons. The material sequenced was blood. Receptors were obtained from a woman aged 18-30 years with Graves' hyperthyroidism.

In this sample, this clonotype turned up many times. The chain is built from TRBV2 and TRBJ2-7; no definite D call. V was shortened by 3 bases and J by 5 bases, with 8 bases between the two germline ends. The germline CDR1 and CDR2 sequences are SNHLY and FYNNEI. The length of the CDR3 is 12 residues. DNA for the CDR3: TGTGCCAGCAGTGACTGGGAAGACGAGCAGTACTTC. Translated, it gives CASSDWEDEQYF. Complete variable domain (other parts from reference TRBV2 and TRBJ2-7): EPEVTQTPSHQVTQMGQEVILRCVPISNHLYFYWYRQILGQKVEFLVSFYNNEISEKSEIFDDQFSVERPDGSNFTLKIRSTKLEDSAMYFCASSDWEDEQYFGPGTRLTVT.

This clonotype occurred a few times. The chain uses TRBV7-9 and TRBJ2-1; tentatively, D is TRBD1 or TRBD2 (6 bases each). The CDR3 runs 13 residues. Deletions cut 1 base from V and 8 bases from J, with 9 bases between. Germline CDR1 reads SEHNR; CDR2 reads FQNEAQ (reference sequence). CDR3 bases: TGTGCCAGCAGCTTAGTAAGGGGGGATGAGCAGTTCTTC. Translating gives CASSLVRGDEQFF.

The rearrangement joins TRBV12-3 or TRBV12-4 to TRBJ1-4; 10 positions match TRBD1. Trimming cost V 6 bases and J 7 bases; bases outside gene matches: 8. This CDR3 is built from 15 residues. The CDR3 sequence is CASSPADRGSEKLFF. CDR3 sequence (DNA): TGTGCCAGCAGCCCGGCGGACAGGGGGAGTGAAAAACTGTTTTTT.

In its sample, this clonotype was seen many times. Here the CDR3 reads CASSQDSDEKLFF. CDR3 nucleotides: TGTGCCAGCAGCCAAGACTCGGACGAAAAACTGTTTTTT. The J gene is TRBJ1-4, the V gene TRBV3-1; D not certain. Germline CDR1 is LGHDT and CDR2 is YNNKEL (reference sequence). The CDR3 extends over 13 amino acids. The germline V and J ends were trimmed by 0 bases and 8 bases, with 7 bases remaining between them.

This chain links TRBV19 with TRBJ2-1; 7 bases align to TRBD2. The CDR3 is 17 amino acids. Germline V gene sequence: CDR1 LNHDA, CDR2 SQIVND (reference sequence). Losses at the gene ends were 6 bases for V and 5 bases for J; bases not matched to a gene: 16. CDR3 nucleotides: TGTGCCAGTAGATTTCCCGGGACTACCCGAGGCCACAATGAGCAGTTCTTC. It yields the protein CASRFPGTTRGHNEQFF.

The V and J genes are TRBV9 and TRBJ2-2; D remains unclear. The CDR3 covers 12 residues. V dropped 4 bases and J dropped 16 bases, with 17 bases sitting between them. CDR1 is SGDLS, CDR2 YYNGEE, per germline. The CDR3, as DNA: TGTGCCAGCAGCTTTGGACGGCCCCGAGCGTTTTTT. Translation gives CASSFGRPRAFF. Together with reference TRBV9 and TRBJ2-2, the CDR3 gives the full variable domain: DSGVTQTPKHLITATGQRVTLRCSPRSGDLSVYWYQQSLDQGLQFLIQYYNGEERAKGNILERFSAQQFPDLHSELNLSSLELGDSALYFCASSFGRPRAFFGEGSRLTVL.

This clonotype occurred many times. The genes are TRBV5-1 and TRBJ2-3, with TRBD2 identical over 10 bases. This CDR3 is built from 15 residues. Germline assignment: CDR1 SGHRS and CDR2 YFSETQ. V was pared by 3 bases and J by 1 base, with 2 bases of the junction left unmatched. The CDR3 DNA follows: TGCGCCAGCAGCTCCGGACTAGCGGGCACAGATACGCAGTATTTT. This codes for CASSSGLAGTDTQYF.

The rearrangement links TRBV19 to TRBJ2-7; D remains ambiguous. The CDR3 spans 14 residues. The germline V gene has CDR1 LNHDA and CDR2 SQIVND (reference sequence). The V end was cut by 5 bases, the J end by 6 bases, with 17 bases between. CDR3 residues: CASSPEVGQAEQYF. CDR3 sequence (DNA): TGTGCCAGTAGTCCAGAAGTAGGTCAGGCCGAGCAGTACTTC.

V is TRBV15 and J is TRBJ1-2; TRBD1 might be the D (6 bases). V gave up 3 bases and J gave up 3 bases, with 26 bases separating them. The CDR3 extends over 19 amino acids. CDR1 LNHNV and CDR2 YYDKDF come from the germline V gene (reference sequence). CDR3 residues: CATSSATLTSGVLHYGYTF. The DNA of the CDR3 is TGTGCCACCAGCAGCGCTACGCTAACTTCAGGGGTCCTCCACTATGGCTACACCTTC.

This rearrangement joins TRBV25-1 to TRBJ2-3; D remains unclear. In germline, CDR1 is MGHDK, CDR2 SYGVNS. V dropped 4 bases and J dropped 1 base, with 15 bases sitting between them. The CDR3 is 16 residues long. In DNA, the CDR3 is TGTGCCAGCAGTGCAAAAATTGCACACCGCACAGATACGCAGTATTTT. This translates into CASSAKIAHRTDTQYF.

The table lists this clonotype with many counts. The CDR3 bases are TGCAGTGCTAGAGTCCTCGTGGCGGGGCTTCAAGGTACGCAGTATTTT. Protein sequence: CSARVLVAGLQGTQYF. The chain couples TRBV20-1 to TRBJ2-3, with a tentative D call TRBD2 (6 bases). This CDR3 contains 16 residues. Germline V CDR1 and CDR2: DFQATT, SNEGSKA (reference sequence). V shed 1 base and J shed 8 bases, with 22 bases lying between them.

Ten or more counts support this clonotype. The chain joins TRBV28 to TRBJ2-5; D remains unclear. The CDR3 spans 15 residues. CDR1 is MDHEN and CDR2 is SYDVKM in the germline V gene. V lost 4 bases, J lost 4 bases, and 16 bases lay in between. CDR3 sequence (DNA): TGTGCCAGCAGTTCCAGGCCTGCGACTCGAGAGACCCAGTACTTC. Protein: CASSSRPATRETQYF.

The CDR3 reads CASSFARTSGSSGADTQYF. CDR3 coding DNA: TGCGCCAGCAGCTTCGCAAGGACTAGCGGGAGTTCAGGCGCAGATACGCAGTATTTT. V is TRBV5-1 and J is TRBJ2-3, with 13 bases lining up with TRBD2. V lost 2 bases and J lost 4; bases outside the gene matches: 13. Germline V gene sequence: CDR1 SGHRS, CDR2 YFSETQ. This CDR3 is built from 19 residues.

The sample holds a few counts of this clonotype. The chain has TRBV18 and TRBJ1-1; weak D call: TRBD1 (6 bases). The CDR3 is 12 residues long. CDR1 and CDR2 from the germline V gene are KGHSH and LQKENI. Trimming stripped 6 bases from V and 7 bases from J, with 12 bases between. DNA for the CDR3: TGTGCCAGCTCCCAGACAGGACTTGAAGCTTTCTTT. Amino acid sequence: CASSQTGLEAFF.

This clonotype was seen repeatedly, ten times or more. The chain links TRBV6-2 or TRBV6-3 to TRBJ2-1; D is perhaps TRBD2 (6 bases). The CDR3 is 14 residues long. Trimming removed 6 bases at V and 0 bases at J, with 9 bases between. In germline, CDR1 is MNHEY, CDR2 SVGEGT. CDR3 nucleotide sequence: TGTGCCAGCAGAACTAGCAGCTCCTACAATGAGCAGTTCTTC. It is translated as CASRTSSSYNEQFF.

J is TRBJ1-4 and V is TRBV5-1; 7 bases fit TRBD1. Germline V gene sequence: CDR1 SGHRS, CDR2 YFSETQ. The CDR3 consists of 15 residues. V lost 2 bases to trimming and J lost 8 bases; unmatched junction nucleotides: 9. CDR3 sequence (DNA): TGCGCCAGCAGCTTTTCTAGACGAGGGGGCGAAAAACTGTTTTTT. Its translation is CASSFSRRGGEKLFF. Together with reference TRBV5-1 and TRBJ1-4, the CDR3 gives the full variable domain: KAGVTQTPRYLIKTRGQQVTLSCSPISGHRSVSWYQQTPGQGLQFLFEYFSETQRNKGNFPGRFSGRQFSNSRSEMNVSTLELGDSALYLCASSFSRRGGEKLFFGSGTQLSVL.

This clonotype was seen repeatedly, ten times or more. The chain couples TRBV20-1 to TRBJ1-6; TRBD1 matches at 8 bases. CDR1 and CDR2 from the germline V gene are DFQATT and SNEGSKA (reference sequence). The CDR3 contains 14 residues. V gave up 6 bases and J gave up 5 bases; unmatched junction bases: 6. CDR3 DNA: TGCAGTGCAAGCACGGGACAGGATAATTCACCCCTCCACTTT. This codes for CSASTGQDNSPLHF.

This clonotype was detected ten times or more. This CDR3 is CASSRSGTGGAKTQYF. The CDR3 DNA reads TGTGCCAGCAGTCGGTCCGGGACAGGGGGCGCAAAGACCCAGTACTTC. The V gene is TRBV12-3 or TRBV12-4, the J gene TRBJ2-5, with TRBD1 matching 12 bases. CDR3 length equals 16 residues. The J segment lost 6 bases and the V segment lost 5 bases, leaving 10 bases of the junction unmatched.

The chain has TRBV10-1 and TRBJ2-4, with D maybe TRBD2 (5 bases). This CDR3 is 13 amino acids long. Germline-derived CDR1 and CDR2 are WNHNN and SYGVQD (reference sequence). V gave up 9 bases and J gave up 6 bases, with 15 bases separating them. CDR3 bases: TGCGCCAGTTCGTCCGGAGGAGGAAACATTCAGTACTTC. Its protein is CASSSGGGNIQYF.

This clonotype was observed a few times. The V call is TRBV14, the J call TRBJ2-7; 8 bases fit TRBD2. The germline V gene has CDR1 SGHDN and CDR2 FVKESK. The CDR3 is made up of 15 amino acids. J was trimmed by 2 bases and V by 4 bases; bases with no gene match: 7. DNA for the CDR3: TGTGCCAGCAGCCTTCGACTAGCGCCAGCCTACGAGCAGTACTTC. Translation: CASSLRLAPAYEQYF.

There are a few counts of this clonotype. This chain uses TRBV4-2 with TRBJ1-2; 8 bases are a match to TRBD1. There are 18 residues in the CDR3. Trimming at V came to 0 bases and at J to 6 bases, leaving 15 bases not matched to a gene. In germline, CDR1 is LGHNA, CDR2 YNFKEQ. This chain's CDR3 is CASSQDSFRDRGINGYTF. CDR3 nucleotide sequence: TGTGCCAGCAGCCAAGATTCCTTCCGCGACAGGGGCATTAATGGCTACACCTTC.

The V and J genes are TRBV25-1 and TRBJ1-4; weak D call: TRBD1 (5 bases). Trimming pared 4 bases from V and 4 bases from J, leaving 13 bases between. The CDR3 spans 15 residues. Germline assignment: CDR1 MGHDK and CDR2 SYGVNS. CDR3 amino acids: CASSVPGRGNEKLFF. The CDR3 DNA is TGTGCCAGCAGTGTACCAGGGCGGGGTAATGAAAAACTGTTTTTT. The full variable domain, with the rest looked up from reference TRBV25-1 and TRBJ1-4, is EADIYQTPRYLVIGTGKKITLECSQTMGHDKMYWYQQDPGMELHLIHYSYGVNSTEKGDLSSESTVSRIRTEHFPLTLESARPSHTSQYLCASSVPGRGNEKLFFGSGTQLSVL.

This clonotype was detected only a few times. The chain combines TRBV18 with TRBJ2-3, with 9 bases aligning to TRBD2. CDR1 is KGHSH, CDR2 LQKENI, per germline. Trimming removed 2 bases from V and 4 bases from J; junction bases left unmatched: 7. The CDR3 has 16 residues. The CDR3 DNA reads as TGTGCCAGCTCACCATTGGGACTAGCATCCGCAGATACGCAGTATTTT. Its translation: CASSPLGLASADTQYF.

This clonotype was recorded many times. This chain connects TRBV7-9 to TRBJ2-2; no clear D. This CDR3 spans 14 amino acids. Germline lookup yields CDR1 SEHNR and CDR2 FQNEAQ (reference sequence). V was clipped by 2 bases and J by 7 bases, with 11 bases between them. CDR3 in amino acids: CASSLRPRGGELFF. The CDR3 region has the DNA TGTGCCAGCAGCTTACGGCCGAGAGGCGGGGAGCTGTTTTTT.

This clonotype was counted at least ten times. This chain joins TRBV7-8 and TRBJ2-2; D ambiguous. Trimming took 1 base from V and 6 from J, leaving 6 bases between them. CDR1 and CDR2 (germline): SGHVS, FQNEAQ. CDR3 length: 13 residues. The CDR3 is CASSLGVAGELFF. The CDR3, as DNA: TGTGCCAGCAGCTTAGGGGTGGCCGGGGAGCTGTTTTTT.

This clonotype has at least ten counts. The genes are TRBV12-3 or TRBV12-4 and TRBJ2-5, with no clear D. V lost 5 bases and J 2 bases, leaving 15 bases between the germline ends. The CDR3 covers 15 residues. CDR3 loop: CASSPQARRQETQYF. CDR3 bases: TGTGCCAGCAGTCCCCAGGCCAGGCGTCAAGAGACCCAGTACTTC.

A few counts support this clonotype. This chain joins TRBV19 and TRBJ1-1, with TRBD1 matching over 8 bases. The germline V gene has CDR1 LNHDA and CDR2 SQIVND (reference sequence). V lost 4 bases to trimming and J lost 7 bases; unmatched junction nucleotides: 5. The CDR3 totals 13 residues. In DNA, the CDR3 is TGTGCCAGTAGTAGACAGGGGCGGAGTGAAGCTTTCTTT. It specifies CASSRQGRSEAFF.

V is TRBV20-1 and J is TRBJ2-6, with TRBD2 as a possible D gene (5 bases). The CDR3 extends over 15 amino acids. V gave up 0 bases and J gave up 3 bases, with 9 bases separating them. CDR1 is DFQATT and CDR2 is SNEGSKA in the germline V gene (reference sequence). The CDR3 coding sequence is TGCAGTGCTAGAGACGGGAAGGGTGGGGCCAACGTCCTGACTTTC. It is translated as CSARDGKGGANVLTF.